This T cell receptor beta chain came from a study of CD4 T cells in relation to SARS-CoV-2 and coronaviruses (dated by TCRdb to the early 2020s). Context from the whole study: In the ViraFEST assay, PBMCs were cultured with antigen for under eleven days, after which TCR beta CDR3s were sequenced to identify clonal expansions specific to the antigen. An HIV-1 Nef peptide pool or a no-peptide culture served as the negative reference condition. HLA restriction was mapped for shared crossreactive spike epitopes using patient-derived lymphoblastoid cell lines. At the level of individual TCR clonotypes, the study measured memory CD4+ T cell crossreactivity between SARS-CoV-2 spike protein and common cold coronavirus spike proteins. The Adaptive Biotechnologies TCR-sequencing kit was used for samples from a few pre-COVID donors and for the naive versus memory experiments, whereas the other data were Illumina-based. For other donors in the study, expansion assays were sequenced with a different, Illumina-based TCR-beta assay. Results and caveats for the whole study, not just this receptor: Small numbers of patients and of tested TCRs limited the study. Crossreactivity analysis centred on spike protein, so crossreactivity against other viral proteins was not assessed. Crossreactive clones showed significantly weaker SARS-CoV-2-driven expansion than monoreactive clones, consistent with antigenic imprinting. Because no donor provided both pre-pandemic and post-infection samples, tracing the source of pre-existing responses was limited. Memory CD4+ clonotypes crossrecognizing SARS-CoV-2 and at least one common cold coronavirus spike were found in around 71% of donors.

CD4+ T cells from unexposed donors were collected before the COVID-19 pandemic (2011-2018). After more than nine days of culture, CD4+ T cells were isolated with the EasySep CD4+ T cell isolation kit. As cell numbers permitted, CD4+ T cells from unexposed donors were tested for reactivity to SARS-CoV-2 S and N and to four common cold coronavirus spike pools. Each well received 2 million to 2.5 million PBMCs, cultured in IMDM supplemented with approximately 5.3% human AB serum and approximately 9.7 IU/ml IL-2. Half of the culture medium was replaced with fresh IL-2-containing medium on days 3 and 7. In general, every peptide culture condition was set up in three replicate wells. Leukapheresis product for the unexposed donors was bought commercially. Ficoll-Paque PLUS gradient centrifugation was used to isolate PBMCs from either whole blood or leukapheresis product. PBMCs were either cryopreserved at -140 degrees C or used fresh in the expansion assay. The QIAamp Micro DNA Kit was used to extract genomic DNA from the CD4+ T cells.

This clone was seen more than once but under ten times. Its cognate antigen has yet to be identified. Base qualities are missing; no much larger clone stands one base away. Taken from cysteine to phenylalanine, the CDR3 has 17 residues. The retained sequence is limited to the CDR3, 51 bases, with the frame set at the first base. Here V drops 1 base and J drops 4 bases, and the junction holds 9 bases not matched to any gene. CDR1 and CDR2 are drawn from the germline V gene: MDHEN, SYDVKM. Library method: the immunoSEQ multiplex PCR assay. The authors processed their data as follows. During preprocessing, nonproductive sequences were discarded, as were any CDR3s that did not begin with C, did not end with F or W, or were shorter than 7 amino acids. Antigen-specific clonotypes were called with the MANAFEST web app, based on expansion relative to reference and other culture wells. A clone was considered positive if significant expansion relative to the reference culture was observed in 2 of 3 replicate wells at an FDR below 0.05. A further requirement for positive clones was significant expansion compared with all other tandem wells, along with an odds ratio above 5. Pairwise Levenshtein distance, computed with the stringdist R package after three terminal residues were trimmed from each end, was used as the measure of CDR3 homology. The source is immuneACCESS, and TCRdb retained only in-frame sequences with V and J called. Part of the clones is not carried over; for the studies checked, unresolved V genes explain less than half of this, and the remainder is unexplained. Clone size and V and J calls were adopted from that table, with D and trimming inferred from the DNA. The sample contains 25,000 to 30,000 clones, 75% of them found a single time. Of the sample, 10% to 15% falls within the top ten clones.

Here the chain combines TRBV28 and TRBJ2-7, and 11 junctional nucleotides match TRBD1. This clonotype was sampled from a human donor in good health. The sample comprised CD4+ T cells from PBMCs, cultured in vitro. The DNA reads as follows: TGTGCCAGCAGTTTATACTTTCTCGGGACAGGGGGTTACGAGCAGTACTTC. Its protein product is CASSLYFLGTGGYEQYF.